Following are 25 T cell receptor beta chains from one sample sequenced in a study of CD8+CD57+ T cells in acquired aplastic anemia. The use of genomic DNA as template underpinned the TCR beta VDJ and CDR3 profiling. Using its own MiXCR run on the reads, TCRdb lists one record per CDR3 protein. The sample contains 160,000 or so distinct CDR3 sequences, around 50% of which appear only once. Only patients with CD8+CD57+ cell expansion on flow cytometry were chosen for sequencing. Material for sequencing was sorted CD4+, CD8+, or CD8+CD57+ T cells (not recorded which) from PBMCs. The receptors originated from a human donor with aplastic anemia.

V usage is TRBV29-1 and J usage is TRBJ2-7, with TRBD1 as a possible D gene (7 bases). There are 13 residues in the CDR3. Trimming stripped 5 bases from V and 3 bases from J, with 14 bases between. Germline V CDR1 and CDR2: SQVTM, ANQGSEA. The CDR3 region has the DNA TGCAGCGTTAGAGGAGGGGGCGTCTACGAGCAGTACTTC. This translates into CSVRGGGVYEQYF.

V and J are TRBV2 and TRBJ2-3; 16 bases agree with TRBD2. The CDR3 sequence is 17 residues long. In germline, CDR1 is SNHLY, CDR2 FYNNEI. J lost 1 base, V lost 4 bases, and 2 bases had no gene match. The CDR3 loop is CASSGGTSGRGTDTQYF. CDR3 nucleotide sequence: TGTGCCAGCAGTGGTGGGACTAGCGGGAGGGGCACAGATACGCAGTATTTT.

This clonotype was detected only a few times. The CDR3 loop reads CASRLDEQYF. CDR3 nucleotide sequence: TGTGCCAGCAGGCTAGACGAGCAGTACTTC. V is TRBV2 and J is TRBJ2-7; D is undetermined. CDR1 and CDR2 from the germline V gene are SNHLY and FYNNEI. V lost 6 bases and J lost 5, with 5 bases in between. There are 10 residues in the CDR3.

This clonotype was recorded many times. The genes are TRBV5-4 and TRBJ2-3, with 11 bases identical to TRBD1. CDR1 and CDR2 (germline): SGHNT, YYREEE (reference sequence). The CDR3 extends over 16 amino acids. With 4 bases clipped from V and 0 bases from J, the junction kept 4 bases outside the gene matches. CDR3 nucleotide sequence: TGTGCCAGCAGCAAATGGACAGGGGGCAGCACAGATACGCAGTATTTT. Translated: CASSKWTGGSTDTQYF.

The rearrangement joins TRBV29-1 to TRBJ2-3; D ambiguous. The CDR3 runs 15 residues. Per germline, CDR1 SQVTM and CDR2 ANQGSEA. V lost 0 bases to trimming and J lost 0 bases, with 10 bases between them. The CDR3 DNA reads TGCAGCGTTGAAGATCTAGGGCCGAGCACAGATACGCAGTATTTT. Translation gives CSVEDLGPSTDTQYF.

The chain links TRBV7-8 to TRBJ1-1, with 8 bases identical to TRBD1. Looked up from germline, CDR1 is SGHVS and CDR2 is FQNEAQ. V was pared by 5 bases and J by 5 bases, with 10 bases of the junction left unmatched. The length of the CDR3 is 15 residues. CDR3 region: CASSTRQGPHTEAFF. In DNA, the CDR3 is TGTGCCAGCAGCACGAGACAGGGGCCACATACTGAAGCTTTCTTT.

The chain links TRBV15 to TRBJ2-3; D perhaps matches TRBD2 (6 bases). In germline, CDR1 is LNHNV, CDR2 YYDKDF (reference sequence). The CDR3 spans 16 residues. V lost 4 bases to trimming and J lost 1 base, with 15 bases between them. Written as DNA, the CDR3 is TGTGCCACCAGCAAGGCCGGCCCGGGAGGCACAGATACGCAGTATTTT. Translating it yields CATSKAGPGGTDTQYF.

This clonotype appeared a single time. This chain connects TRBV29-1 to TRBJ2-3, with TRBD2 identical over 8 bases. Germline V gives CDR1 SQVTM, CDR2 ANQGSEA. The CDR3 extends over 15 amino acids. V lost 6 bases and J lost 2; bases outside the gene matches: 10. The CDR3 protein is CSVRPAGVPTDTQYF. As DNA, the CDR3 is TGCAGCGTCCGCCCAGCGGGGGTTCCCACAGATACGCAGTATTTT.

The J gene is TRBJ1-2, the V gene TRBV5-6; no clear D gene. The CDR3 is 15 amino acids. V was clipped by 4 bases and J by 8 bases, with 21 bases between them. CDR1 and CDR2 (germline): SGHDT, YYEEEE. This CDR3 is CASSPRRVGFGGYTF. The DNA for the CDR3 is TGTGCCAGCAGCCCCCGGCGGGTGGGGTTTGGAGGCTACACCTTC.

V gene TRBV14 combines with J gene TRBJ2-3, with TRBD2 identical over 7 bases. The CDR3 has 13 residues. The germline gives CDR1 SGHDN, CDR2 FVKESK. After removal of 4 bases from V and 6 bases from J, the junction contained 4 bases not matched to a gene. The CDR3 sequence: CASSPTSWDTQYF. The CDR3 DNA reads as TGTGCCAGCAGCCCGACTAGCTGGGATACGCAGTATTTT.

This clonotype was seen once. The rearrangement uses TRBV7-3 and TRBJ2-3, with D unresolved. This CDR3 is 14 amino acids long. V was trimmed by 3 bases and J by 2 bases, leaving 9 bases between them. Germline lookup yields CDR1 SGHTA and CDR2 FQGTGA. The CDR3 loop is CASSLPQVTDTQYF. For the CDR3, the DNA is TGTGCCAGCAGCTTGCCGCAAGTCACAGATACGCAGTATTTT.

This clonotype was seen repeatedly, ten times or more. The genes are TRBV20-1 and TRBJ2-1, with D tentatively TRBD2 (5 bases). Trimming took 1 base from V and 0 from J, leaving 10 bases between them. Germline V gene lookup returns CDR1 DFQATT and CDR2 SNEGSKA (reference sequence). The CDR3 is made up of 15 amino acids. The CDR3 sequence: CSARALGSSYNEQFF. The CDR3 DNA follows: TGCAGTGCTAGAGCGTTGGGGAGCTCCTACAATGAGCAGTTCTTC.

The chain couples TRBV29-1 to TRBJ2-5; the match to TRBD2 covers 8 bases. V was pared by 4 bases and J by 2 bases, with 9 bases of the junction left unmatched. Per the germline V gene, CDR1 is SQVTM and CDR2 is ANQGSEA. CDR3 length: 15 residues. For the CDR3, the DNA is TGCAGCGTTGCTAAAGCGGGGGCCGGTCAAGAGACCCAGTACTTC. This translates into CSVAKAGAGQETQYF.

This clonotype came up many times. The CDR3 DNA sequence: TGCGCCAGCAGCCGAGAGGACCGCACCGGGGAGCTGTTTTTT. The encoded protein is CASSREDRTGELFF. The gene calls are TRBV4-3 and TRBJ2-2, with unresolved D. Germline V gene lookup returns CDR1 LGHNA and CDR2 YSLEER. This CDR3 region has 14 residues. Trimming took 4 bases from V and 4 from J, leaving 10 bases between them.

As to this clonotype: A read error may explain this, as a much larger clone is one base away. The CDR3 DNA reads TGTGCCAGCAGTAATTCGGGGGGCTCAGATACGCACTATTTT. This encodes CASSNSGGSDTHYF. V and J are TRBV6-5 and TRBJ2-3, with D perhaps TRBD2 (7 bases). Germline V gene data show CDR1 as MNHEY and CDR2 as SVGAGI. CDR3 size: 14 residues.

Ten or more counts support this clonotype. The chain joins TRBV5-6 to TRBJ2-7; 7 positions match TRBD1. V lost 6 bases to trimming and J lost 2 bases; unmatched junction nucleotides: 14. Germline V gene sequence: CDR1 SGHDT, CDR2 YYEEEE. The CDR3 spans 16 residues. The CDR3: CASTFDTGDLPYEQYF. DNA for the CDR3: TGTGCCAGCACCTTTGACACAGGGGACCTTCCCTACGAGCAGTACTTC. The entire variable domain, with the rest obtained from reference TRBV5-6 and TRBJ2-7, is as follows: DAGVTQSPTHLIKTRGQQVTLRCSPKSGHDTVSWYQQALGQGPQFIFQYYEEEERQRGNFPDRFSGHQFPNYSSELNVNALLLGDSALYLCASTFDTGDLPYEQYFGPGTRLTVT.

About this clonotype itself: A much larger clone lies one base from this, so it may be a read error. The conserved phenylalanine or tryptophan normally closing the CDR3 is absent here, so this likely arose from a read error. J is TRBJ1-2 and V is TRBV5-8; D is perhaps TRBD1 (6 bases). Germline CDR1 and CDR2: SGHTS and YDEGEE. This CDR3 has 13 amino acids. Trimming took off 4 bases at V and 7 bases at J, with 14 bases between the two ends. CDR3: CASSDRSRGGYTL. The DNA for the CDR3 is TGTGCCAGCAGCGACAGGTCGAGGGGTGGCTACACCCTC.

In the case of this clonotype: One junction end does not reproduce the germline sequence, and a read error may be involved. The rearrangement links TRBV9 to TRBJ2-1, with TRBD1 matching 7 bases. Germline V CDR1 and CDR2: SGDLS, YYNGEE. This CDR3 spans 9 amino acids. CDR3 DNA: TGTGCCAGCAGCCTCGGACAGGTCTTC. Residues: CASSLGQVF.

The chain links TRBV2 to TRBJ1-2; maybe TRBD1 (6 bases). CDR3 length: 15 amino acids. Germline assignment: CDR1 SNHLY and CDR2 FYNNEI. Trimming cost V 1 base and J 2 bases, with 11 bases left between them. In nucleotides, the CDR3 is TGTGCCAGCAGTGAAGGGGGCAGGGGAAACTATGGCTACACCTTC. This sequence encodes CASSEGGRGNYGYTF.

This clonotype was detected ten times or more. The rearrangement joins TRBV20-1 to TRBJ1-2; no reliable D call. The CDR3 is 14 residues long. V dropped 4 bases and J dropped 4 bases, with 16 bases sitting between them. Germline V gives CDR1 DFQATT, CDR2 SNEGSKA (reference sequence). The CDR3 protein is CSAMAQSGGYGYTF. Here the CDR3 DNA reads TGCAGTGCTATGGCTCAATCCGGAGGCTATGGCTACACCTTC.

The V call is TRBV5-4, the J call TRBJ2-2; unclear D gene. There are 13 residues in the CDR3. From germline, CDR1 is SGHNT and CDR2 YYREEE (reference sequence). V was clipped by 4 bases and J by 9 bases, with 13 bases between them. CDR3 amino acids: CASSLEMPRELFF. CDR3 nucleotides: TGTGCCAGCAGCCTGGAGATGCCGAGGGAGCTGTTTTTT.

The table lists this clonotype with a count of one. The chain joins TRBV5-1 to TRBJ2-1; no firm D call. The CDR3 contains 14 residues. V was cut by 4 bases and J by 5 bases, with 13 bases left in between. Germline loops: CDR1 SGHRS, CDR2 YFSETQ. The CDR3 nucleotides are TGCGCCAGCAGCCGGGTTACCGGTGACAATGAGCAGTTCTTC. Protein product: CASSRVTGDNEQFF.

This clonotype was seen just once. V is TRBV10-1 and J is TRBJ2-3; 12 nucleotides match TRBD1. This CDR3 contains 17 residues. Looked up from germline, CDR1 is WNHNN and CDR2 is SYGVQD (reference sequence). The V gene end was trimmed by 10 bases and the J gene end by 1 base; junction bases not matched to a gene: 12. The CDR3 DNA reads TGCGCCACCGGGGACAGGGGGCGTCTCTGGGGCACAGATACGCAGTATTTT. This translates into CATGDRGRLWGTDTQYF.

V usage is TRBV5-5 and J usage is TRBJ1-4, with D perhaps TRBD1 (6 bases). Trimming left V 0 bases short and J 4 bases short, with 13 bases between. This CDR3 contains 16 residues. From germline, CDR1 is SGHKS and CDR2 YYEKEE (reference sequence). CDR3 nucleotides: TGTGCCAGCAGCTTGGTGGGACACCGTGTTAATGAAAAACTGTTTTTT. Its protein is CASSLVGHRVNEKLFF. Full variable domain (missing parts from reference TRBV5-5 and TRBJ1-4): DAGVTQSPTHLIKTRGQQVTLRCSPISGHKSVSWYQQVLGQGPQFIFQYYEKEERGRGNFPDRFSARQFPNYSSELNVNALLLGDSALYLCASSLVGHRVNEKLFFGSGTQLSVL.

The chain recombines TRBV25-1 with TRBJ2-7; TRBD1 agrees at 9 bases. The CDR3 contains 14 residues. Trimming at V came to 6 bases and at J to 3 bases, leaving 6 bases not matched to a gene. Germline V gene sequence: CDR1 MGHDK, CDR2 SYGVNS. The CDR3: CASRKTGGIYEQYF. The CDR3 coding sequence is TGTGCCAGCAGGAAGACAGGGGGAATCTACGAGCAGTACTTC.